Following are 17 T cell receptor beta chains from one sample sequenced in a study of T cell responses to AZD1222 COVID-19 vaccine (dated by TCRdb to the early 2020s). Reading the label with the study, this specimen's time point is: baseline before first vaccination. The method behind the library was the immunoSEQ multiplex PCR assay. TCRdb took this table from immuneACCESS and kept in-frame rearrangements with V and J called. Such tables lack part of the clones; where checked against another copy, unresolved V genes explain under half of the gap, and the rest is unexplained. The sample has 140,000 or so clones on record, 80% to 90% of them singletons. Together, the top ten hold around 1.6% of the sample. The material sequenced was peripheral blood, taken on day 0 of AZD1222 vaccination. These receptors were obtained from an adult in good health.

The CDR3: CASRGTTSTGELFF. In DNA form, the CDR3 reads TGTGCCAGCAGGGGGACTACGAGCACCGGGGAGCTGTTTTTT. The rearrangement uses TRBV2 and TRBJ2-2; TRBD2 aligns across 7 bases. The CDR3 covers 14 residues. Trimming cost V 6 bases and J 4 bases; bases outside gene matches: 5. From germline, CDR1 is SNHLY and CDR2 FYNNEI.

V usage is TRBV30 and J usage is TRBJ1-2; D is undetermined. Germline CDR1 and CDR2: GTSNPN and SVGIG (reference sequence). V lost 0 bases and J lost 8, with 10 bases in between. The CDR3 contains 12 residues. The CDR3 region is CAWSVGPKGYTF. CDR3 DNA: TGTGCCTGGAGTGTTGGGCCGAAGGGCTACACCTTC. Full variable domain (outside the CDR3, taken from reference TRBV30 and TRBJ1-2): SQTIHQWPATLVQPVGSPLSLECTVEGTSNPNLYWYRQAAGRGLQLLFYSVGIGQISSEVPQNLSASRPQDRQFILSSKKLLLSDSGFYLCAWSVGPKGYTFGSGTRLTVV.

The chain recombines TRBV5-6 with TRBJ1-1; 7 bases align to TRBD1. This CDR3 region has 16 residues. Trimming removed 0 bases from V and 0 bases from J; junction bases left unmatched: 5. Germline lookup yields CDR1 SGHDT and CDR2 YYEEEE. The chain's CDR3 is CASSLGDRSMNTEAFF. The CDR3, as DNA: TGTGCCAGCAGCTTGGGGGACAGAAGCATGAACACTGAAGCTTTCTTT.

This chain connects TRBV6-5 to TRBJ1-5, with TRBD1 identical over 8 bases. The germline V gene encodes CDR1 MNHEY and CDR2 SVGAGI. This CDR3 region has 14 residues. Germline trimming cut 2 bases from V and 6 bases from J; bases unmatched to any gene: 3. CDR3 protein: CASSYDRGSQPQHF. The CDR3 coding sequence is TGTGCCAGCAGTTACGACAGGGGAAGTCAGCCCCAGCATTTT.

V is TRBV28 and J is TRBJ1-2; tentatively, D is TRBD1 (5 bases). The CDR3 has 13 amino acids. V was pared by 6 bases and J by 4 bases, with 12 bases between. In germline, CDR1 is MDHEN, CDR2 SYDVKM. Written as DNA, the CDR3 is TGTGCCAGCAGGAAGACAGCCACCTATGGCTACACCTTC. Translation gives CASRKTATYGYTF.

The CDR3 DNA is TGTGCCAGCAGTGAGCGGGGGGGCACAGATACGCAGTATTTT. Residues: CASSERGGTDTQYF. The V and J genes are TRBV6-4 and TRBJ2-3; 8 positions match TRBD2. The germline V gene encodes CDR1 MRHNA and CDR2 SNTAGT. Trimming removed 3 bases from V and 1 base from J; junction bases left unmatched: 0. There are 14 residues in the CDR3.

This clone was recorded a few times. The CDR3 loop is CASRRDGRNEKLFF. DNA for the CDR3: TGCGCCAGCAGACGGGACGGACGGAATGAAAAACTGTTTTTT. V usage is TRBV5-1 and J usage is TRBJ1-4; D might be TRBD1 (5 bases). Trimming stripped 5 bases from V and 5 bases from J, with 13 bases between. CDR3 length: 14 residues. Germline V gives CDR1 SGHRS, CDR2 YFSETQ.

CDR3 DNA sequence: TGTGCCAGCAGTTTGAAGGCAGGGAGTGCTAATGAAAAACTGTTTTTT. Translation: CASSLKAGSANEKLFF. V and J are TRBV27 and TRBJ1-4, with a possible D match to TRBD1 (5 bases). CDR3 length equals 16 residues. From germline, CDR1 is MNHEY and CDR2 SMNVEV (reference sequence). Deletions cut 3 bases from V and 3 bases from J, with 14 bases between.

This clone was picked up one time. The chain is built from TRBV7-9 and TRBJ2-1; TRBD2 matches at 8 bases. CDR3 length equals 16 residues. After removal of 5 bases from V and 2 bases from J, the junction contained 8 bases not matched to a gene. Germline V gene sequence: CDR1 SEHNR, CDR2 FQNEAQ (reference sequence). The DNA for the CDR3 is TGTGCCAGCAGCGTGAATATAGCGGGGACCTACAATGAGCAGTTCTTC. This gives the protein CASSVNIAGTYNEQFF.

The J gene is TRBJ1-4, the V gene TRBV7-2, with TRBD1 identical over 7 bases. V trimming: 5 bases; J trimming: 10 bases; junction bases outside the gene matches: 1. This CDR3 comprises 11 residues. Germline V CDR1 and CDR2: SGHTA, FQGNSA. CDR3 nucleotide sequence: TGTGCCAGCAGCCAGGGGGTAAAACTGTTTTTT. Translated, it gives CASSQGVKLFF. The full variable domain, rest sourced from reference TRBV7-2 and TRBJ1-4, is GAGVSQSPSNKVTEKGKDVELRCDPISGHTALYWYRQSLGQGLEFLIYFQGNSAPDKSGLPSDRFSAERTGGSVSTLTIQRTQQEDSAVYLCASSQGVKLFFGSGTQLSVL.

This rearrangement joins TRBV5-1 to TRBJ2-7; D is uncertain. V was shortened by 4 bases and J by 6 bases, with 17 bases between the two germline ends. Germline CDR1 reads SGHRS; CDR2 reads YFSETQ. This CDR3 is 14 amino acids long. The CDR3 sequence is CASSLETRAAEQYF. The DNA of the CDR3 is TGCGCCAGCAGCCTAGAGACCCGGGCGGCCGAGCAGTACTTC.

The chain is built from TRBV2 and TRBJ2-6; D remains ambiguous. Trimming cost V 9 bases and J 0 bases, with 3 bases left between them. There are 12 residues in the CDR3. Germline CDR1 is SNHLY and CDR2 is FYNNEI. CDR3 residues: CASDSGANVLTF. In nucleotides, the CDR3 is TGTGCCAGTGACTCTGGGGCCAACGTCCTGACTTTC.

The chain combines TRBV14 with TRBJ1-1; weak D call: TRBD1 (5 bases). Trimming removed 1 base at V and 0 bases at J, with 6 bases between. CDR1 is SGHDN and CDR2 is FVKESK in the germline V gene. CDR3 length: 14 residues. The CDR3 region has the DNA TGTGCCAGCAGCCAAGGGGGCATGAACACTGAAGCTTTCTTT. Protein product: CASSQGGMNTEAFF.

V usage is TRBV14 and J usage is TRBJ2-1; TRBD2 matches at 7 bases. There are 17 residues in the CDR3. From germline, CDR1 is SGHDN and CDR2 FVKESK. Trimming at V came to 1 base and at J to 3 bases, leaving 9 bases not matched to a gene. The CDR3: CASSQASGALRYNEQFF. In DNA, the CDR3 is TGTGCCAGCAGCCAAGCCAGCGGGGCGCTTCGCTACAATGAGCAGTTCTTC.

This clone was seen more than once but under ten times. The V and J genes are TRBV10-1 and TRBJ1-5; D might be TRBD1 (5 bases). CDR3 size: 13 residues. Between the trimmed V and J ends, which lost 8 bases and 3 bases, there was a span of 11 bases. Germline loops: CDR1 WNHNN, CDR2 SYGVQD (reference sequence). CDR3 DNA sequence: TGCGCCAGCCAAGACAGCTTCAATCAGCCCCAGCATTTT. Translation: CASQDSFNQPQHF.

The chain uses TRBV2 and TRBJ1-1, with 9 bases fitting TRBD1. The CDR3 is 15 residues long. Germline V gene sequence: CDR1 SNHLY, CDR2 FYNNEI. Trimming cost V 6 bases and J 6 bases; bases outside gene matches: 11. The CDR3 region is CASSLRGQGGPEAFF. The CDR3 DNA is TGTGCCAGCAGCCTCCGGGGACAGGGAGGCCCTGAAGCTTTCTTT.

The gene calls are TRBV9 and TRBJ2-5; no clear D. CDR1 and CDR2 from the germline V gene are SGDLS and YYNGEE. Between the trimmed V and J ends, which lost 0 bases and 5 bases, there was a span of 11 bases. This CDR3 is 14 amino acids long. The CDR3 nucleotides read TGTGCCAGCAGCGTAGGTAACAGTCGCGAGACCCAGTACTTC. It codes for CASSVGNSRETQYF.